This T cell receptor beta chain is from a study of T cell responses to AZD1222 COVID-19 vaccine. The study's findings and limits: Just a handful of AZD1222 recipients were seropositive at baseline. Most donors were white British, females outnumbered males, and clonal diversity was possibly underestimated. Recipients of two AZD1222 doses showed rising Spike-specific TCR breadth and depth.

V lost 2 bases to trimming and J lost 8 bases, with 15 bases between them. The germline V gene has CDR1 KGHSH and CDR2 LQKENI. The CDR3 totals 14 residues. The data were produced by immunoSEQ multiplex PCR, yet TCRdb's version contains in-frame clones alone and is incomplete. The repertoire includes about 28,000 clones, around 80% of them detected once, and around 6.1% sits in the top ten. This clone has more than one count but fewer than ten. The antigen is undetermined. The sequenced sample was peripheral blood, obtained on day 0 of AZD1222 vaccination. The chain joins TRBV18 to TRBJ1-2, with D tentatively TRBD1 (5 bases). The sequence came from an adult in good health. CDR3 in DNA: TGTGCCAGCTCACCAGAGACAGACCTGCGAGGCTACACCTTC. Protein: CASSPETDLRGYTF.